These 25 T cell receptor beta chains came from one sample sequenced in a study of OX40 agonist ivuxolimab in advanced cancers. Library construction relied on the immunoSEQ multiplex PCR assay. Not all clones reach the TCRdb copy of this immuneACCESS table, which keeps in-frame sequences only. Checked studies attribute under half of the gap to unresolved V genes and leave the rest unexplained. This sample is represented by over 65,000 clones; approximately 95% of them were singletons. The ten largest account for about 0.32% of the sample. The sample here was CD4+ or CD8+ T cells sorted from blood, taken in a trial of the OX40 agonist ivuxolimab. These receptors all come from an adult with an advanced solid tumor such as melanoma, head and neck, liver or kidney cancer.

This clone has more than one count but fewer than ten. V is TRBV18 and J is TRBJ2-5; D unresolved. Trimming took off 3 bases at V and 2 bases at J, with 7 bases between the two ends. Germline-derived CDR1 and CDR2 are KGHSH and LQKENI. This CDR3 has 13 amino acids. The CDR3 loop reads CASSPRNQETQYF. In DNA, the CDR3 is TGTGCCAGCTCACCCAGGAATCAAGAGACCCAGTACTTC.

The chain combines TRBV7-2 with TRBJ2-5, with 8 bases aligning to TRBD2. The junction had 15 bases not matched to a gene; V was cut back by 5 bases and J by 4 bases. There are 17 residues in the CDR3. Germline loops: CDR1 SGHTA, CDR2 FQGNSA. This chain's CDR3 is CASSLWHRGSGGETQYF. The DNA of the CDR3 is TGTGCCAGCAGCCTCTGGCACCGCGGGAGCGGGGGAGAGACCCAGTACTTC.

The rearrangement uses TRBV19 and TRBJ1-5; 7 bases map to TRBD1. The CDR3 is made up of 13 amino acids. Germline values: CDR1 LNHDA, CDR2 SQIVND (reference sequence). V shed 7 bases and J 4 bases; nucleotides not matched to a gene: 4. The CDR3 coding sequence is TGTGCCAGTAATCCGACAGGGAATCAGCCCCAGCATTTT. It codes for CASNPTGNQPQHF.

The chain links TRBV7-2 to TRBJ2-1, with TRBD1 matching 11 bases. V dropped 6 bases and J dropped 4; count of bases not matched to a gene: 8. The CDR3 extends over 16 amino acids. Germline-derived CDR1 and CDR2 are SGHTA and FQGNSA. Here the CDR3 reads CASSQTGTGGYNEQFF. In DNA, the CDR3 is TGTGCCAGCAGTCAAACCGGGACAGGGGGGTACAATGAGCAGTTCTTC.

As regards this clone: The sample holds other DNA sequences that translate to the same CDR3. V and J are TRBV7-2 and TRBJ1-2, with D perhaps matching TRBD1 (6 bases). The germline gives CDR1 SGHTA, CDR2 FQGNSA. CDR3 length: 13 amino acids. Trimming shortened V by 1 base and J by 6 bases, and 9 bases separated the two germline ends. The CDR3 is CASSLGQGNGYTF. The CDR3 DNA follows: TGTGCCAGCAGCTTAGGCCAGGGGAATGGCTACACCTTC.

V gene TRBV19 combines with J gene TRBJ2-2; D not certain. Trimming pared 1 base from V and 5 bases from J, leaving 11 bases between. Germline CDR1 is LNHDA and CDR2 is SQIVND (reference sequence). CDR3 length: 15 amino acids. The CDR3 loop is CASSIGGRRTGELFF. The CDR3 bases are TGTGCCAGTAGTATAGGTGGACGAAGAACCGGGGAGCTGTTTTTT.

The chain carries TRBV5-1 and TRBJ1-1, with 9 bases aligning to TRBD1. The CDR3 is made up of 14 amino acids. Germline V gene sequence: CDR1 SGHRS, CDR2 YFSETQ. Trimming took 4 bases from V and 1 from J; bases not matched to a gene: 2. CDR3 region: CASSKGQGNTEAFF. CDR3 sequence (DNA): TGCGCCAGCAGCAAGGGACAGGGGAACACTGAAGCTTTCTTT.

This clone has a single count. The chain links TRBV2 to TRBJ2-1, with D possibly being TRBD1 or TRBD2 (6 bases each). The CDR3 loop spans 14 amino acids. CDR1 SNHLY and CDR2 FYNNEI come from the germline V gene. Between the trimmed V and J ends, which lost 4 bases and 6 bases, there was a span of 13 bases. CDR3 in amino acids: CASSGGAPGNEQFF. CDR3 coding DNA: TGTGCCAGCAGTGGGGGGGCCCCGGGCAATGAGCAGTTCTTC.

V gene TRBV19 combines with J gene TRBJ2-6, with TRBD2 matching over 8 bases. V was pared by 11 bases and J by 1 base, with 10 bases of the junction left unmatched. Per the germline V gene, CDR1 is LNHDA and CDR2 is SQIVND (reference sequence). CDR3 length: 16 residues. The CDR3 is CAGSPGRVSGANVLTF. The CDR3 DNA sequence: TGTGCCGGATCACCCGGGAGGGTATCTGGGGCCAACGTCCTGACTTTC.

This chain joins TRBV21-1 and TRBJ1-1. TRBV21-1 is flagged as a pseudogene. This CDR3 has 15 residues. CDR3 region: CASSSWAGTNTEAFF. CDR3 in DNA: TGTGCCAGCAGCTCATGGGCGGGGACAAACACTGAAGCTTTCTTT.

CDR3 sequence: CASSYQGVRSPLHF. CDR3 DNA: TGTGCCAGCAGTTATCAGGGAGTAAGATCACCCCTCCACTTT. The chain is built from TRBV6-5 and TRBJ1-6, with D perhaps matching TRBD1 (5 bases). CDR3 length equals 14 residues. CDR1 is MNHEY and CDR2 is SVGAGI in the germline V gene. V was clipped by 3 bases and J by 10 bases, with 13 bases between them.

J is TRBJ2-7 and V is TRBV2; TRBD2 is a possible D gene (6 bases). V was cut by 11 bases and J by 8 bases, with 19 bases left in between. Germline V gene lookup returns CDR1 SNHLY and CDR2 FYNNEI. The CDR3 covers 12 residues. Here the CDR3 DNA reads TGTGCCGGGGGGTTATCAGTCAACCAGCAGTACTTC. Translated: CAGGLSVNQQYF.

The CDR3 bases are TGTGCCAGCAGCTTACGGCAGGGGGCAGGGGACAAAAACATTCAGTACTTC. It codes for CASSLRQGAGDKNIQYF. The chain uses TRBV11-2 and TRBJ2-4; TRBD1 matches at 8 bases. Germline CDR1 SGHAT, CDR2 FQNNGV. The CDR3 has 17 amino acids. V dropped 2 bases and J dropped 3; count of bases not matched to a gene: 9.

The chain employs TRBV29-1 and TRBJ2-5, with 12 nucleotides matching TRBD1. V trimming: 0 bases; J trimming: 4 bases; junction bases outside the gene matches: 0. From germline, CDR1 is SQVTM and CDR2 ANQGSEA. CDR3 length: 14 residues. In DNA form, the CDR3 reads TGCAGCGTTGAAGAGGGACAGGGGGCAGAGACCCAGTACTTC. Its translation: CSVEEGQGAETQYF.

V usage is TRBV4-3 and J usage is TRBJ1-4; a possible D gene is TRBD1 (6 bases). The CDR3 is made up of 18 amino acids. CDR1 LGHNA and CDR2 YSLEER come from the germline V gene. V dropped 1 base and J dropped 4 bases, with 19 bases sitting between them. The CDR3 DNA follows: TGCGCCAGCAGCCAAGGCGGAAACCCGGGACACCTTAATGAAAAACTGTTTTTT. As protein: CASSQGGNPGHLNEKLFF.

This clone was counted a single time. The J gene is TRBJ2-1, the V gene TRBV4-3; D may be TRBD1 (5 bases). This CDR3 comprises 15 residues. With 3 bases removed from V and 5 bases from J, the gap between germline ends came to 14 bases. Germline V CDR1 and CDR2: LGHNA, YSLEER. In nucleotides, the CDR3 is TGCGCCAGCAGCCACGCCCCAGGGATCGACAATGAGCAGTTCTTC. It translates to CASSHAPGIDNEQFF.

This rearrangement joins TRBV27 to TRBJ1-2; D gene unclear. The CDR3 totals 14 residues. Trimming pared 5 bases from V and 8 bases from J, leaving 18 bases between. Germline-derived CDR1 and CDR2 are MNHEY and SMNVEV (reference sequence). In DNA form, the CDR3 reads TGTGCCAGCAGTAGACAACCCCACATAGAGGGCTACACCTTC. Translation: CASSRQPHIEGYTF.

The chain combines TRBV7-2 with TRBJ1-2; 7 nucleotides line up with TRBD1. The germline V gene encodes CDR1 SGHTA and CDR2 FQGNSA. CDR3 length equals 17 residues. Germline trimming cut 0 bases from V and 1 base from J; bases unmatched to any gene: 8. The CDR3 DNA reads as TGTGCCAGCAGCTTAGCGGTGGCAGGGGGTAGTAACTATGGCTACACCTTC. Translating it yields CASSLAVAGGSNYGYTF. Combining the CDR3 with reference TRBV7-2 and TRBJ1-2 gives the whole variable domain GAGVSQSPSNKVTEKGKDVELRCDPISGHTALYWYRQSLGQGLEFLIYFQGNSAPDKSGLPSDRFSAERTGGSVSTLTIQRTQQEDSAVYLCASSLAVAGGSNYGYTFGSGTRLTVV.

This clone was seen only a few times. This sequence joins TRBV9 and TRBJ1-2; D ambiguous. This CDR3 has 14 amino acids. V lost 0 bases and J lost 5, with 11 bases in between. Germline CDR1 is SGDLS and CDR2 is YYNGEE. As DNA, the CDR3 is TGTGCCAGCAGCGTAGAGGCCAGTCCTTATGGCTACACCTTC. Protein: CASSVEASPYGYTF.

This rearrangement joins TRBV7-2 to TRBJ1-1; D not certain. Per the germline V gene, CDR1 is SGHTA and CDR2 is FQGNSA. The CDR3 length is 14 residues. V lost 3 bases to trimming and J lost 5 bases, with 13 bases between them. CDR3 region: CASSFTEGLTEAFF. The DNA of the CDR3 is TGTGCCAGCAGCTTTACGGAGGGTTTGACTGAAGCTTTCTTT.

The table lists this clone with a few counts. V and J are TRBV9 and TRBJ2-3; 7 bases agree with TRBD2. CDR1 is SGDLS, CDR2 YYNGEE, per germline. V shed 0 bases, J shed 2 bases, and the junction held 6 bases outside the gene matches. The CDR3 has 16 amino acids. CDR3 sequence (DNA): TGTGCCAGCAGCGTAGTGGCTAGCGGATACACAGATACGCAGTATTTT. Its translation is CASSVVASGYTDTQYF.

This clone has only one observation. The rearrangement links TRBV19 to TRBJ1-5, with 9 nucleotides matching TRBD1. After removal of 7 bases from V and 7 bases from J, the junction contained 11 bases not matched to a gene. This CDR3 contains 15 residues. CDR1 is LNHDA, CDR2 SQIVND, per germline (reference sequence). CDR3 nucleotides: TGTGCCAGTACCCTGGACAGGGGATGGGGGCAGCCCCAGCATTTT. This encodes CASTLDRGWGQPQHF.

The chain joins TRBV5-1 to TRBJ2-1, with TRBD1 matching over 9 bases. Germline CDR1 SGHRS, CDR2 YFSETQ. J gave up 14 bases and V 5 bases, and 20 bases lay outside the gene matches. The CDR3 spans 16 residues. The CDR3 here is CASRFGTGLSITHKFF. CDR3 in DNA: TGCGCCAGCAGATTTGGGACAGGGCTAAGCATCACGCATAAGTTCTTC.

This clone was seen only once. This chain connects TRBV29-1 to TRBJ1-1, with 7 bases identical to TRBD1. Germline trimming cut 3 bases from V and 5 bases from J; bases unmatched to any gene: 9. CDR1 SQVTM and CDR2 ANQGSEA come from the germline V gene. The CDR3 has 14 amino acids. The CDR3 coding sequence is TGCAGCGTTGATGAGCCTCCAGGGGGGACTGAAGCTTTCTTT. Amino acids: CSVDEPPGGTEAFF.

This chain links TRBV29-1 with TRBJ2-5, with TRBD1 matching over 9 bases. The better agreement between TRBJ2-7 and the DNA end casts doubt on the J call. Germline V gene data show CDR1 as SQVTM and CDR2 as ANQGSEA. This CDR3 has 15 residues. Written as DNA, the CDR3 is TGCAGCGTAAGATTCCGGGACAGGGCTGAAAACGAGCAGTACTTC. It yields the protein CSVRFRDRAENEQYF.